This passage covers 9 T cell receptor beta chains from one sample sequenced in a study of cytomegalovirus exposure and HLA in healthy donors. The PCR made use of 60 Vbeta and 13 Jbeta primers. The protocol was immunoSEQ multiplex PCR, while the TCRdb copy is restricted to in-frame clones and leaves out a portion. The data show around 100,000 clones, around 70% seen once. The sample consisted of PBMCs. Receptors originate from a man aged 25-40 years in good health and CMV-seropositive.

This clone was seen only a few times. The chain employs TRBV19 and TRBJ1-5, with 9 bases fitting TRBD1. The trim removed 2 bases at V and 6 bases at J, leaving 20 bases unmatched. The CDR3 spans 20 residues. CDR1 and CDR2 (germline): LNHDA, SQIVND (reference sequence). The CDR3: CASSISILVRPDRGIQPQHF. In DNA form, the CDR3 reads TGTGCCAGTAGTATATCTATTCTCGTCCGACCGGACAGGGGAATTCAGCCCCAGCATTTT.

The J gene is TRBJ2-1, the V gene TRBV4-1; a possible D gene is TRBD1 (5 bases). The germline V gene has CDR1 MGHRA and CDR2 YSYEKL. The CDR3 runs 9 residues. V was pared by 11 bases and J by 8 bases, with 7 bases between. The CDR3 DNA reads as TGCGCCTCAGGGTATGAGCAGTTCTTC. Translating gives CASGYEQFF.

This chain connects TRBV5-6 to TRBJ2-3, with a possible D match to TRBD1 (5 bases). The length of the CDR3 is 16 residues. V was trimmed by 2 bases and J by 0 bases, leaving 13 bases between them. Germline V CDR1 and CDR2: SGHDT, YYEEEE. In DNA form, the CDR3 reads TGTGCCAGCAGCTTTAGTTTGGGGCCTAGCACAGATACGCAGTATTTT. Translated, it gives CASSFSLGPSTDTQYF.

The chain recombines TRBV6-1 with TRBJ1-1, with a possible D match to TRBD1 (6 bases). The CDR3 runs to 14 residues. In germline, CDR1 is MNHNS, CDR2 SASEGT. V lost 3 bases, J lost 0 bases, and 8 bases lay in between. CDR3 sequence: CASSDRGLNTEAFF. The CDR3 DNA is TGTGCCAGCAGTGACAGGGGATTGAACACTGAAGCTTTCTTT.

This chain connects TRBV16 to TRBJ1-4; D possibly corresponds to TRBD1 (5 bases). The V gene's germline CDR1 is KGHSY and CDR2 FQNENV. Deletions cut 2 bases from V and 7 bases from J, with 11 bases between. This CDR3 contains 14 residues. CDR3 sequence: CASSQRGAGEKLFF. The CDR3 DNA is TGTGCCAGCAGCCAAAGGGGCGCCGGTGAAAAACTGTTTTTT. The variable domain in full, with the rest retrieved from reference TRBV16 and TRBJ1-4, is GEEVAQTPKHLVRGEGQKAKLYCAPIKGHSYVFWYQQVLKNEFKFLISFQNENVFDETGMPKERFSAKCLPNSPCSLEIQATKLEDSAVYFCASSQRGAGEKLFFGSGTQLSVL.

This sequence joins TRBV27 and TRBJ2-3; 10 bases are a match to TRBD1. Germline CDR1 MNHEY, CDR2 SMNVEV (reference sequence). The V gene end was trimmed by 5 bases and the J gene end by 1 base; junction bases not matched to a gene: 9. This CDR3 spans 17 amino acids. The CDR3 reads CASSVPGQGYGTDTQYF. The DNA of the CDR3 is TGTGCCAGCAGTGTACCGGGACAGGGGTATGGCACAGATACGCAGTATTTT.

This clone has a handful of counts. This chain links TRBV19 with TRBJ2-7; D uncertain. Trimming removed 6 bases from V and 7 bases from J, with 19 bases in between. Germline V lookup: CDR1 LNHDA, CDR2 SQIVND (reference sequence). The CDR3 contains 14 residues. Here the CDR3 DNA reads TGTGCCAGTAGATCAGATACTGCCTCCTGGGAGCAGTACGTC. Translating gives CASRSDTASWEQYV.

This chain links TRBV30 with TRBJ2-1, with a tentative D call TRBD1 (5 bases). V was trimmed by 0 bases and J by 6 bases, leaving 12 bases between them. The CDR3 covers 14 residues. Germline-derived CDR1 and CDR2 are GTSNPN and SVGIG (reference sequence). The CDR3 sequence: CAWSVAGLSNEQFF. CDR3 sequence (DNA): TGTGCCTGGAGTGTAGCAGGGTTGTCCAATGAGCAGTTCTTC.

As DNA, the CDR3 is TGTGCCTGGAGTTCCTCAGGGGCCTACGAGCAGTACTTC. Protein sequence: CAWSSSGAYEQYF. V is TRBV30 and J is TRBJ2-7, with D possibly TRBD1 on 6 matching bases. The length of the CDR3 is 13 residues. Trimming removed 2 bases from V and 2 bases from J, with 10 bases in between. CDR1 and CDR2 from the germline V gene are GTSNPN and SVGIG (reference sequence).